A single sample is the source of the 32 T cell receptor beta chains below, sequenced in a study of regulatory T cells in long-lasting Graves disease. This sample's time point: persistent/refractory GD, antithyroid drugs over 5 years with positive TRAb. PBMC-extracted RNA yielded the TCR library. Combining iRepertoire HTBI primers with Arm-PCR of CDR3 regions, the authors built TCR beta libraries. TCRdb used MiXCR to reprocess the multiplex PCR reads, holding one entry per CDR3 protein. The table has about 660,000 distinct CDR3 sequences, approximately 29% seen once. The source was peripheral blood mononuclear cells (PBMCs), collected when the disease was refractory, from a patient treated with antithyroid drugs. The source is a female donor with Graves disease.

This clonotype has a handful of counts. The CDR3 reads CASSLRKYGYTF. Written as DNA, the CDR3 is TGTGCCAGCAGTTTACGGAAATATGGCTACACCTTC. This rearrangement joins TRBV12-3 or TRBV12-4 to TRBJ1-2; no clear D. V lost 2 bases, J lost 5 bases, and 6 bases lay in between. The CDR3 is 12 residues long.

This clonotype was counted between two and nine times. The J gene is TRBJ1-6, the V gene TRBV10-3; D uncertain. In germline, CDR1 is ENHRY, CDR2 SYGVKD. This CDR3 has 14 residues. V lost 8 bases and J lost 7, with 15 bases in between. CDR3 residues: CAISAVRENSPLHF. The DNA for the CDR3 is TGTGCCATCTCAGCCGTCCGGGAGAATTCACCCCTCCACTTT.

This clonotype has only a few counts. The CDR3 loop is CASARNTEAFF. The CDR3 coding sequence is TGTGCCAGCGCACGGAACACTGAAGCTTTCTTT. The chain has TRBV6-1 and TRBJ1-1; D gene unclear. CDR3 length equals 11 residues. Germline-derived CDR1 and CDR2 are MNHNS and SASEGT. The V end lost 8 bases, the J end lost 1 base, and 5 bases lay between the germline ends.

This chain connects TRBV20-1 to TRBJ2-7; 10 bases map to TRBD1. The germline CDR1 and CDR2 sequences are DFQATT and SNEGSKA (reference sequence). Trimming cost V 4 bases and J 3 bases; bases outside gene matches: 9. This CDR3 is 15 amino acids long. CDR3 DNA sequence: TGCAGTGCTACCAACTCCGGACAGGGGGACTACGAGCAGTACTTC. It translates to CSATNSGQGDYEQYF.

The V and J genes are TRBV6-2 or TRBV6-3 and TRBJ1-1; TRBD1 agrees at 7 bases. The CDR3 length is 14 residues. The V gene end was trimmed by 4 bases and the J gene end by 7 bases; junction bases not matched to a gene: 9. In germline, CDR1 is MNHEY, CDR2 SVGEGT. The CDR3 DNA sequence: TGTGCCAGCAGTTCTACAGGGGTGTTTAATGAAGCTTTCTTT. Translating it yields CASSSTGVFNEAFF.

The gene calls are TRBV29-1 and TRBJ2-5; TRBD1 might be the D (6 bases). Per germline, CDR1 SQVTM and CDR2 ANQGSEA. The CDR3 is 12 amino acids. CDR3 DNA: TGCAGTGTACAGGGTGGGGATGAGACCCAGTACTTC. This encodes CSVQGGDETQYF.

This clonotype was detected many times. The CDR3 here is CASTGQVWSNTEAFF. Written as DNA, the CDR3 is TGTGCCAGCACCGGACAGGTCTGGTCGAACACTGAAGCTTTCTTT. The chain combines TRBV28 with TRBJ1-1; 7 nucleotides line up with TRBD1. The CDR3 extends over 15 amino acids. Germline V CDR1 and CDR2: MDHEN, SYDVKM. Losses at the gene ends were 7 bases for V and 1 base for J; bases not matched to a gene: 9.

As regards this clonotype: This may be a read error: a much more frequent sequence differs by one nucleotide. The rearrangement uses TRBV10-1 and TRBJ1-1, with D possibly being TRBD1 (6 bases). Germline values: CDR1 WNHNN, CDR2 SYGVQD (reference sequence). The CDR3 sequence is 14 residues long. CDR3 loop: CASSESPGETEALF. CDR3 sequence (DNA): TGCGCCAGCAGTGAGTCGCCAGGGGAAACTGAAGCTCTCTTT.

This chain uses TRBV7-9 with TRBJ1-6; D unresolved. V lost 6 bases and J lost 8, with 8 bases in between. CDR1 and CDR2 (germline): SEHNR, FQNEAQ (reference sequence). This CDR3 contains 12 residues. CDR3 in amino acids: CASRAADSPLHF. The DNA of the CDR3 is TGTGCCAGCAGGGCAGCGGATTCACCCCTCCACTTT.

This clonotype was observed a few times. This rearrangement joins TRBV18 to TRBJ1-1; D not certain. Trimming took 3 bases from V and 2 from J, leaving 10 bases between them. There are 14 residues in the CDR3. Germline V gene data show CDR1 as KGHSH and CDR2 as LQKENI. Here the CDR3 reads CASSPLEKNTEAFF. The DNA of the CDR3 is TGTGCCAGCTCACCCCTTGAGAAAAACACTGAAGCTTTCTTT.

A remark on this clonotype: The CDR3 does not close with the conserved phenylalanine or tryptophan, likely indicating a read error. V usage is TRBV6-5 and J usage is TRBJ2-2; no definite D call. The CDR3 runs to 15 residues. The V and J ends lost 0 bases and 0 bases respectively, with 5 bases between them. Germline-derived CDR1 and CDR2 are MNHEY and SVGAGI. Here the CDR3 DNA reads TGTGCCAGCAGTTACTCACGGACGAACACCGGGGAGCTGTTTCTT. Translating gives CASSYSRTNTGELFL.

This clonotype was detected once. The junction does not match germline at one end; this may be a read error. V is TRBV5-1 and J is TRBJ2-2; 10 bases fit TRBD2. The CDR3 contains 15 residues. Per the germline V gene, CDR1 is SGHRS and CDR2 is YFSETQ. The CDR3 is CASGFSGRREEELFF. As DNA, the CDR3 is TGCGCCAGCGGCTTTAGCGGGAGGCGCGAGGAGGAGCTGTTTTTT.

The chain couples TRBV25-1 to TRBJ2-7; the D gene is possibly TRBD1 (6 bases). Germline V gene data show CDR1 as MGHDK and CDR2 as SYGVNS. V was pared by 5 bases and J by 6 bases, with 17 bases between. The CDR3 runs 14 residues. For the CDR3, the DNA is TGTGCCAGCAGTAGGACAGCCGGTTCGAGCGAGCAGTACTTC. Its translation is CASSRTAGSSEQYF.

The count of this clonotype is one. A clone one base away is much larger, so this may be a read error. This chain connects TRBV28 to TRBJ1-2; 10 nucleotides line up with TRBD1. V was clipped by 8 bases and J by 8 bases; unmatched bases: 8. Germline loops: CDR1 MDHEN, CDR2 SYDVKM. This CDR3 has 13 amino acids. CDR3 protein: CASGDGTGDGYTF. The DNA for the CDR3 is TGTGCCAGCGGTGACGGGACAGGGGACGGCTACACCTTC.

This clonotype was detected many times. V usage is TRBV2 and J usage is TRBJ2-5, with TRBD2 identical over 13 bases. The CDR3 covers 17 residues. Per germline, CDR1 SNHLY and CDR2 FYNNEI. Trimming at V came to 6 bases and at J to 0 bases, leaving 7 bases not matched to a gene. The CDR3 coding sequence is TGTGCCAGCAGAGGACTAGCGGGAGCTCAGTACCAAGAGACCCAGTACTTC. Amino acids: CASRGLAGAQYQETQYF.

This chain links TRBV20-1 with TRBJ2-2; 9 bases fit TRBD2. Germline trimming cut 0 bases from V and 6 bases from J; bases unmatched to any gene: 5. There are 15 residues in the CDR3. Germline CDR1 is DFQATT and CDR2 is SNEGSKA (reference sequence). This chain's CDR3 is CSARDPSGNSGELFF. Written as DNA, the CDR3 is TGCAGTGCTAGAGACCCTAGCGGGAATTCCGGGGAGCTGTTTTTT.

This clonotype was picked up a small number of times. The chain combines TRBV16 with TRBJ1-4; 7 bases fit TRBD1. J lost 4 bases, V lost 6 bases, and 8 bases had no gene match. Looked up from germline, CDR1 is KGHSY and CDR2 is FQNENV. The CDR3 sequence is 15 residues long. The CDR3 loop reads CASSRGTASNEKLFF. In DNA, the CDR3 is TGTGCCAGCAGTCGAGGGACAGCTAGTAATGAAAAACTGTTTTTT.

The chain couples TRBV4-2 to TRBJ2-5, with 12 bases aligning to TRBD2. The junction had 7 bases not matched to a gene; V was cut back by 3 bases and J by 5 bases. The germline V gene encodes CDR1 LGHNA and CDR2 YNFKEQ. CDR3 length: 16 amino acids. The CDR3 region has the DNA TGTGCCAGCAGCCAGGAGACTAGCGGGAGAAGGGAGACCCAGTACTTC. It yields the protein CASSQETSGRRETQYF.

V gene TRBV12-3 or TRBV12-4 combines with J gene TRBJ1-5, with D unresolved. The ends were cut back, 0 bases at V and 10 bases at J, with 7 bases in the middle. The length of the CDR3 is 12 residues. The CDR3 spells CASSLAPTPQHF. Written as DNA, the CDR3 is TGTGCCAGCAGTTTAGCGCCCACTCCCCAGCATTTT.

The sample holds one count of this clonotype. The genes are TRBV7-2 and TRBJ2-7, with 8 bases aligning to TRBD1. The V gene end was trimmed by 2 bases and the J gene end by 5 bases; junction bases not matched to a gene: 2. The CDR3 runs 13 residues. The V gene's germline CDR1 is SGHTA and CDR2 FQGNSA. The CDR3 protein is CASSLRQGHEQYF. The CDR3 DNA follows: TGTGCCAGCAGCTTAAGACAGGGGCACGAGCAGTACTTC.

The V gene is TRBV9, the J gene TRBJ1-6; possible D gene TRBD1, 5 bases. Germline V gives CDR1 SGDLS, CDR2 YYNGEE. This CDR3 region has 14 residues. Between the trimmed V and J ends, which lost 0 bases and 8 bases, there was a span of 9 bases. CDR3 coding DNA: TGTGCCAGCAGCGTAGTGGGGACCGATTCACCCCTCCACTTT. It encodes CASSVVGTDSPLHF.

This clonotype was detected a few times. V usage is TRBV12-5 and J usage is TRBJ1-2, with D hard to call. V gave up 1 base and J gave up 4 bases, with 7 bases separating them. This CDR3 comprises 13 residues. Germline V lookup: CDR1 LGHNT, CDR2 FRNRAP. The CDR3: CASGLERIYGYTF. The CDR3 DNA sequence: TGTGCTAGTGGTTTGGAGAGGATCTATGGCTACACCTTC.

This chain uses TRBV5-1 with TRBJ1-2; D gene uncertain. This CDR3 has 16 residues. Between the trimmed V and J ends, which lost 4 bases and 2 bases, there was a span of 18 bases. The V gene's germline CDR1 is SGHRS and CDR2 YFSETQ. Here the CDR3 reads CASSPEVVARNYGYTF. DNA for the CDR3: TGCGCCAGCAGCCCCGAAGTGGTGGCGCGAAACTATGGCTACACCTTC.

This chain connects TRBV9 to TRBJ2-5, with 8 bases aligning to TRBD2. Trimming cost V 0 bases and J 2 bases; bases outside gene matches: 6. Germline V gene sequence: CDR1 SGDLS, CDR2 YYNGEE. The CDR3 has 16 residues. This CDR3 is CASSVATSGLQETQYF. CDR3 nucleotide sequence: TGTGCCAGCAGCGTAGCTACTAGCGGACTTCAAGAGACCCAGTACTTC.

This clonotype has more than one count but fewer than ten. The gene calls are TRBV6-2 or TRBV6-3 and TRBJ1-5, with D tentatively TRBD1 (5 bases). Trimming stripped 7 bases from V and 0 bases from J, with 16 bases between. This CDR3 comprises 16 residues. Germline-derived CDR1 and CDR2 are MNHEY and SVGEGT. This CDR3 is CASTTPGGFSNQPQHF. For the CDR3, the DNA is TGTGCCAGCACCACGCCGGGGGGGTTTAGCAATCAGCCCCAGCATTTT.

This clonotype appeared a few times. V and J are TRBV28 and TRBJ1-1, with 7 bases matching TRBD1. Trimming cost V 4 bases and J 0 bases; bases outside gene matches: 5. The CDR3 has 15 amino acids. Germline-derived CDR1 and CDR2 are MDHEN and SYDVKM. Here the CDR3 DNA reads TGTGCCAGCAGTTGGGGACAGCTAATGAACACTGAAGCTTTCTTT. Translated, it gives CASSWGQLMNTEAFF.

The chain combines TRBV20-1 with TRBJ1-2; possible D gene TRBD1, 5 bases. Germline V CDR1 and CDR2: DFQATT, SNEGSKA (reference sequence). There are 13 residues in the CDR3. V was trimmed by 5 bases and J by 3 bases, leaving 13 bases between them. The DNA of the CDR3 is TGCAGTGCTGAAAACACGGGGGACTATGGCTACACCTTC. Amino acid sequence: CSAENTGDYGYTF.

The J gene is TRBJ1-3, the V gene TRBV9, with D unclear. Germline-derived CDR1 and CDR2 are SGDLS and YYNGEE. Trimming pared 0 bases from V and 3 bases from J, leaving 10 bases between. The CDR3 covers 15 residues. The CDR3 spells CASSVEGSDGNTIYF. CDR3 coding DNA: TGTGCCAGCAGCGTAGAAGGGTCGGATGGAAACACCATATATTTT.

V gene TRBV6-5 combines with J gene TRBJ2-7, with 7 bases lining up with TRBD1. The J segment lost 3 bases and the V segment lost 4 bases, leaving 12 bases of the junction unmatched. Germline lookup yields CDR1 MNHEY and CDR2 SVGAGI. The CDR3 covers 16 residues. As DNA, the CDR3 is TGTGCCAGCAGTTTATCCGCACAGGGGAGAGGCTACGAGCAGTACTTC. It translates to CASSLSAQGRGYEQYF.

V and J are TRBV5-5 and TRBJ2-7; D gene unclear. The CDR3 is 13 residues long. Germline V lookup: CDR1 SGHKS, CDR2 YYEKEE (reference sequence). Trimming took off 4 bases at V and 1 base at J, with 9 bases between the two ends. The CDR3 is CASSPQRSYEQYF. CDR3 nucleotide sequence: TGTGCCAGCAGCCCCCAAAGATCCTACGAGCAGTACTTC. Full variable domain (remainder filled in from reference TRBV5-5 and TRBJ2-7): DAGVTQSPTHLIKTRGQQVTLRCSPISGHKSVSWYQQVLGQGPQFIFQYYEKEERGRGNFPDRFSARQFPNYSSELNVNALLLGDSALYLCASSPQRSYEQYFGPGTRLTVT.

This clonotype appeared a few times. This rearrangement joins TRBV29-1 to TRBJ2-2, with D possibly matching TRBD1 (6 bases). Germline CDR1 and CDR2: SQVTM and ANQGSEA. The CDR3 sequence is 14 residues long. Trimming left V 2 bases short and J 1 base short, with 8 bases between. The CDR3 DNA sequence: TGCAGCGTTGAAAGACAGGAGAACACCGGGGAGCTGTTTTTT. The encoded protein is CSVERQENTGELFF.

This chain links TRBV5-1 with TRBJ1-1; no definite D call. Germline V CDR1 and CDR2: SGHRS, YFSETQ. The CDR3 spans 13 residues. The V end was cut by 5 bases, the J end by 4 bases, with 12 bases between. CDR3 sequence: CASSRLISTEAFF. CDR3 sequence (DNA): TGCGCCAGCAGTAGGTTGATAAGCACTGAAGCTTTCTTT.